This entry concerns a single T cell receptor (beta chain). In the authors' workflow: Amplification of reference gene primers provided the estimated nucleated cell counts. Sequenced by immunoSEQ multiplex PCR; TCRdb stores in-frame clones only, minus some. V and J calls plus clone size are reproduced from that table; the DNA served to infer D and trimming. The table lists more than 150,000 clones, roughly four fifths of them singletons. V lost 5 bases and J lost 3, with 11 bases in between. Germline lookup yields CDR1 GTSNPN and CDR2 SVGIG (reference sequence). The CDR3 loop spans 13 amino acids. This entry is derived from a study of blood T cell repertoires in COVID-19. Turning to the study itself: COVID-19 samples, acute and convalescent, were from the United States, Italy and Spain. PBMCs, B-cell-depleted T cells, or T cells provided the cDNA or gDNA that made up the material.

The chain combines TRBV30 with TRBJ2-1, with D possibly being TRBD1 (5 bases). The receptor was derived from a human donor in a cohort sampled during active COVID-19. Material: peripheral blood. The CDR3 bases are TGTGCCTGGGCAGAGGACAACTACAATGAGCAGTTCTTC. Its protein is CAWAEDNYNEQFF.